Listed below are T cell receptor beta chains from one sample, sequenced in a study of cytomegalovirus exposure and HLA in healthy donors. The assay was immunoSEQ multiplex PCR, and TCRdb's table has in-frame clones only and misses some. The table records about 130,000 clones, around 74% of them present only once. Sequenced material: PBMCs. Receptors were obtained from a woman aged 50 to 60 in good health and CMV-seropositive. The CDR3 runs from the conserved cysteine through the conserved F or W. A D gene is named only where the DNA matches it firmly. Part of the rows lack a size; the others show once, few, many or a class for expanded clones.

J gene | V gene | clone size | D gene | CDR3 DNA | CDR3 protein
TRBJ2-5 | TRBV7-2 | once | TRBD1 | TGTGCCAGCAGCCCAGGGACAGCTCAAGAGACCCAGTACTTC | CASSPGTAQETQYF
TRBJ2-2 | TRBV7-2 | - | - | TGTGCCAGCAGCTTAGATCTCACCGGGGAGCTGTTTTTT | CASSLDLTGELFF
TRBJ2-2 | TRBV7-2 | - | - | TGTGCCAGCAGCTTGCGGGGACCACACACCGGGGAGCTGTTTTTT | CASSLRGPHTGELFF
TRBJ1-1 | TRBV2 | few | - | TGTGCCAGCAGTGTCCTTGTGAACACTGAAGCTTTCTTT | CASSVLVNTEAFF
TRBJ2-3 | TRBV29-1 | - | - | TGCCCACCGGGACAATGTTCTAGCACAGATACGCAGTATTTT | CPPGQCSSTDTQYF
TRBJ1-1 | TRBV5-1 | - | - | TGCGCCACTTCACTCGGACAGCCCCCAGGGAACACTGAAGCTTTCTTT | CATSLGQPPGNTEAFF
TRBJ1-6 | TRBV7-8 | - | - | TGTGCCAGCAGCATTTCGACAGCCTATAATTCACCCCTCCACTTT | CASSISTAYNSPLHF
TRBJ2-5 | TRBV7-2 | - | - | TGTGCCAGCAGCGTCCGGGACTCTCAAGAGACCCAGTACTTC | CASSVRDSQETQYF
TRBJ2-5 | TRBV5-1 | few | TRBD1 | TGCGCCAGCAGCTCAGGGGGCCCAGAGACCCAGTACTTC | CASSSGGPETQYF
TRBJ2-1 | TRBV5-1 | many | - | TGCGCCAGCAGCTTGGCCCCAAGCGATGAGCAGTTCTTC | CASSLAPSDEQFF
TRBJ2-7 | TRBV19 | - | TRBD1 | TGTGCCAGTAGTGCCCCCTCCGGGACAGGACCTTCATGGCAGTACTTC | CASSAPSGTGPSWQYF
TRBJ2-3 | TRBV6-6 | - | TRBD2 | TGTGCCAGCAGTAGGGAGGGATTATCCGATACGCAGTATTTT | CASSREGLSDTQYF
TRBJ2-1 | TRBV7-9 | - | - | TGTGCCAGCAGCTTAGCTGCACTCCTGGTTGAGCAGTTCTTC | CASSLAALLVEQFF
TRBJ2-7 | TRBV5-1 | - | - | TGCGCCAGCAGCTCAACTATAGGTTCCTACGAGCAGTACTTC | CASSSTIGSYEQYF
TRBJ1-3 | TRBV2 | - | TRBD1 | TGTGCCAGCAGGGCTAGACAGGGGGCGATTTCTGGAAACACCATATATTTT | CASRARQGAISGNTIYF
TRBJ2-7 | TRBV18 | - | TRBD1 | TGTGCCAGCTCGCCGGGGACAGGGAGCTACGAGCAGTACTTC | CASSPGTGSYEQYF